This record concerns one T cell receptor (beta chain) sequence. No antigen is known for it. The CDR3 sequence is 15 residues long. Germline CDR1 reads MNHNS; CDR2 reads SASEGT. V lost 2 bases and J 0 bases, leaving 7 bases between the germline ends. Time point given: blood 2 weeks post-SBRT. Sample treatment: 15 Gy SBRT to primary tumor, nephrectomy 4 weeks later. The sample originates from a study of radiation and T cells in renal cell carcinoma. Across the whole study: Nephrectomy followed 15 Gy stereotactic body radiation by 4 weeks.

Measured with immunoSEQ multiplex PCR; TCRdb has only the in-frame clones, and not every one. This sample has 100,000 to 150,000 clones; around 90% occur once, and the top ten carry 5% to 6%. Study-wide results and caveats: In blood, top tumor clones expanded by 2 weeks, shrinking by 4.

The chain combines TRBV6-1 with TRBJ2-2; D unresolved. Sequences were derived from blood, sampled from a patient whose treatment included radiotherapy and nephrectomy. The clonotype comes from a woman in her 70s with renal cell carcinoma. The CDR3 region is CASSELPANTGELFF. In DNA form, the CDR3 reads TGTGCCAGCAGTGAACTGCCGGCGAACACCGGGGAGCTGTTTTTT.